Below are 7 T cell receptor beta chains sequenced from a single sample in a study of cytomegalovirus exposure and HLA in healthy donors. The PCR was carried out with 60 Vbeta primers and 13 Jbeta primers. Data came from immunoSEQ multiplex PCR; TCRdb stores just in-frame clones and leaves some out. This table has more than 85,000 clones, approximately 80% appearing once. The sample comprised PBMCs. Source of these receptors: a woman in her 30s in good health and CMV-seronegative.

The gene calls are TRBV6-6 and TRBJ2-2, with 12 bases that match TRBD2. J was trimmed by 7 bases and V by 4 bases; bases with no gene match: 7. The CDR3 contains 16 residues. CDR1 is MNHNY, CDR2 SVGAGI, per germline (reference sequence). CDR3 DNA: TGTGCCAGCAGTTGGCCTAGCGGGAGGGCGGGCGGGGAGCTGTTTTTT. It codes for CASSWPSGRAGGELFF.

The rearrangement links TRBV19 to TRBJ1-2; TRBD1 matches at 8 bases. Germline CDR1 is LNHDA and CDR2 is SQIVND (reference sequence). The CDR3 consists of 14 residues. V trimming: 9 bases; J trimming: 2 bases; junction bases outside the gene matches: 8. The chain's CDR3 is CASKRGQDNYGYTF. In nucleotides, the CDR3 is TGTGCCAGCAAGAGGGGACAGGACAACTATGGCTACACCTTC. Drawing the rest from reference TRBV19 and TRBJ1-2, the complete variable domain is DGGITQSPKYLFRKEGQNVTLSCEQNLNHDAMYWYRQDPGQGLRLIYYSQIVNDFQKGDIAEGYSVSREKKESFPLTVTSAQKNPTAFYLCASKRGQDNYGYTFGSGTRLTVV.

CDR3: CSVADRGSYEQYF. The CDR3 DNA follows: TGCAGCGTAGCCGACAGGGGTTCCTACGAGCAGTACTTC. The chain has TRBV29-1 and TRBJ2-7, with 8 bases matching TRBD1. Trimming removed 6 bases from V and 1 base from J; junction bases left unmatched: 5. The CDR3 consists of 13 residues. The germline CDR1 and CDR2 sequences are SQVTM and ANQGSEA.

The chain's CDR3 is CASQRGAYQPQHF. The CDR3 DNA follows: TGTGCCAGCCAGCGGGGCGCGTATCAGCCCCAGCATTTT. This chain links TRBV27 with TRBJ1-5, with D possibly matching TRBD1 (5 bases). Trimming removed 8 bases at V and 5 bases at J, with 13 bases between. This CDR3 contains 13 residues. The germline CDR1 and CDR2 sequences are MNHEY and SMNVEV (reference sequence).

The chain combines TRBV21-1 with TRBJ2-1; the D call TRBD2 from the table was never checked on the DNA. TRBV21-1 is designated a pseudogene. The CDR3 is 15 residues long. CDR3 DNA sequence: TGTGCCAGCAGCGTAGAAGGGGCGGGAAACAATGAGCAGTTCTTC. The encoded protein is CASSVEGAGNNEQFF.

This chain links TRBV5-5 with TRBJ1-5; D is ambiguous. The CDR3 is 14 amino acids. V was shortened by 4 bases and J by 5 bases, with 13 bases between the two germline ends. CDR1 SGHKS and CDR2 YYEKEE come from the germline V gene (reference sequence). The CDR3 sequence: CASSLGGKHQPQHF. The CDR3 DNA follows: TGTGCCAGCAGCCTAGGAGGGAAGCATCAGCCCCAGCATTTT.

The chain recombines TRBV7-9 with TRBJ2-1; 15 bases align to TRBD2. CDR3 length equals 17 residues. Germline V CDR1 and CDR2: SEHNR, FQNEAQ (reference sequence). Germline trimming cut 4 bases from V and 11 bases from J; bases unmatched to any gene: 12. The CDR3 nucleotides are TGTGCCAGCAGCTCTACCGGGACTAGCGGGAGGTATAACAAGCAGTTCTTC. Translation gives CASSSTGTSGRYNKQFF.